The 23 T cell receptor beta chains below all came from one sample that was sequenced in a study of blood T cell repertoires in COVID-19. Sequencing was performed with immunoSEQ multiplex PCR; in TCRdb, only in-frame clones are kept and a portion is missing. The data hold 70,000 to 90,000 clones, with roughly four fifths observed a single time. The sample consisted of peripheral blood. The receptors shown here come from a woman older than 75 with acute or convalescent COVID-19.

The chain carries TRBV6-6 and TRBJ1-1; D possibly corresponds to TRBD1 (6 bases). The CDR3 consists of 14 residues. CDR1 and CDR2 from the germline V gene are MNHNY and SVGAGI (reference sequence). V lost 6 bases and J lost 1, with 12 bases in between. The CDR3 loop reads CASRDSTGNTEAFF. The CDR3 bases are TGTGCCAGCAGGGATTCGACAGGGAACACTGAAGCTTTCTTT.

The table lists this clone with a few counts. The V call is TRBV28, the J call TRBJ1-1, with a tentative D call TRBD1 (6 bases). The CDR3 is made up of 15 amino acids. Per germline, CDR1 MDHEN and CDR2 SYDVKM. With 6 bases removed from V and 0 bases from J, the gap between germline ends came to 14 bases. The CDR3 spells CASSLPSGVNTEAFF. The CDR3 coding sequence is TGTGCCAGCAGCCTGCCATCAGGGGTGAACACTGAAGCTTTCTTT.

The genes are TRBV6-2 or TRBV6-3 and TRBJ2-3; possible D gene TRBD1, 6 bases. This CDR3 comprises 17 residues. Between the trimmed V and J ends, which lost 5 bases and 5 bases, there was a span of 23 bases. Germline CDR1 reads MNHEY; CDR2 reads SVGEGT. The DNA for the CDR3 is TGTGCCAGCAGTATCACCTTGGGGCAGGGGTGGAAAGATACGCAGTATTTT. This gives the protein CASSITLGQGWKDTQYF.

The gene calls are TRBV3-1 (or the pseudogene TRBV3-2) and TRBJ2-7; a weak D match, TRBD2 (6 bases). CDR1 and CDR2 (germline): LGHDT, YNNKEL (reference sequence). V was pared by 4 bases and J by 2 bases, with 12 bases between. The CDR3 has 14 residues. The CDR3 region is CASSRGTLAYEQYF. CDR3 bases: TGTGCCAGCAGCCGGGGGACTCTCGCCTACGAGCAGTACTTC.

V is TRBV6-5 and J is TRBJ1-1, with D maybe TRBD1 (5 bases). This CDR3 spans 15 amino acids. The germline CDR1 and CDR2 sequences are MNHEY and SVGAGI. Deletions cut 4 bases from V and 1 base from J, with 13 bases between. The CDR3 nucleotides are TGTGCCAGCAGTTCTGGGGCACAGAGGAACACTGAAGCTTTCTTT. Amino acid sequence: CASSSGAQRNTEAFF.

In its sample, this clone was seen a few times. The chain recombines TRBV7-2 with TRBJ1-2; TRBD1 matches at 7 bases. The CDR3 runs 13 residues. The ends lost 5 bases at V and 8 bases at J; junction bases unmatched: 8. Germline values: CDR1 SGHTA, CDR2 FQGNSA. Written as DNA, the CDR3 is TGTGCCAGCAGCCCCCGAGGGGGCTCCGGCTACACCTTC. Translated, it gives CASSPRGGSGYTF.

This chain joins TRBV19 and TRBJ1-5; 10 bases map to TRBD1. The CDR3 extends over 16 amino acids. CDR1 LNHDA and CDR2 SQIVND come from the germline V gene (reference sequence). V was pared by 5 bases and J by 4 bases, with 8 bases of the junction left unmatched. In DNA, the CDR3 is TGTGCCAGTAGTCATTACGGGACAGGGGCTAATCAGCCCCAGCATTTT. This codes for CASSHYGTGANQPQHF.

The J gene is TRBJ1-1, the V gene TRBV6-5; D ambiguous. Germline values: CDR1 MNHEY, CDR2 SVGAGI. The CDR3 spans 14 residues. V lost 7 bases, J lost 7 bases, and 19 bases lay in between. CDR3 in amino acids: CASIRKPVQNEAFF. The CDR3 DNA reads TGTGCCAGCATCCGAAAGCCTGTACAGAATGAAGCTTTCTTT.

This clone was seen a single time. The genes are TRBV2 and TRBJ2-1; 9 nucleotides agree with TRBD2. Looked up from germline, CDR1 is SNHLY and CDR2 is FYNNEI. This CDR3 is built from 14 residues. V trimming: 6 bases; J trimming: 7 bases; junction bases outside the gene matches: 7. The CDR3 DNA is TGTGCCAGCAGAGTTAGCGGGAGTAGGAATGAGCAGTTCTTC. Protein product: CASRVSGSRNEQFF.

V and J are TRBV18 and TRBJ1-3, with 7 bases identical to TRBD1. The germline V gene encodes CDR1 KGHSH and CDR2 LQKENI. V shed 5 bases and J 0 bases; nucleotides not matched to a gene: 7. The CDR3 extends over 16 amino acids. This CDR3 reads CASSSPGQPSGNTIYF. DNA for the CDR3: TGTGCCAGCTCATCCCCGGGACAGCCCTCTGGAAACACCATATATTTT.

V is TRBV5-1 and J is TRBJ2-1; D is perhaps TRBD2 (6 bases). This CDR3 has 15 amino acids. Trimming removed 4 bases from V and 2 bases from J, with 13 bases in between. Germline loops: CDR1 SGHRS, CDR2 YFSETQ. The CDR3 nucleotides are TGCGCCAGCAGCCCAAGGGACTCCGCCTACAATGAGCAGTTCTTC. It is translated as CASSPRDSAYNEQFF.

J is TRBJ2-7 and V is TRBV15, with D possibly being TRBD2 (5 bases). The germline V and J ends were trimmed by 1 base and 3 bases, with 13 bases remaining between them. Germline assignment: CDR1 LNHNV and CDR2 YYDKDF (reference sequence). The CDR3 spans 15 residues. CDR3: CATSRGGGSHYEQYF. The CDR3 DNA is TGTGCCACCAGCAGAGGTGGCGGGTCTCACTACGAGCAGTACTTC.

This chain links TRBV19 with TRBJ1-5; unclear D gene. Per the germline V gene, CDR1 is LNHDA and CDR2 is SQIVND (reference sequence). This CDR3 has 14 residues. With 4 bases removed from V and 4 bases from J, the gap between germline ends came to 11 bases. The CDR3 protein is CASSKAGPNQPQHF. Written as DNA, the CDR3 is TGTGCCAGTAGTAAGGCAGGCCCAAATCAGCCCCAGCATTTT.

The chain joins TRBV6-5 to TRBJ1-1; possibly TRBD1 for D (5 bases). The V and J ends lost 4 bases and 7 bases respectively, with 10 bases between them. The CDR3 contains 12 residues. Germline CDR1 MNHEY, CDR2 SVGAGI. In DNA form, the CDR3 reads TGTGCCAGCAGTTCCGGGGGGTTTGAAGCTTTCTTT. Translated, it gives CASSSGGFEAFF.

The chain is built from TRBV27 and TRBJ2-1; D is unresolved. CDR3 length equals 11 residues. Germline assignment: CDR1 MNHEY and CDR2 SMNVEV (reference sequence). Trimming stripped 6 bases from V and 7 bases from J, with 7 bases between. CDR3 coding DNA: TGTGCCAGCAGGGAGTTTAATGAGCAGTTCTTC. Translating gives CASREFNEQFF.

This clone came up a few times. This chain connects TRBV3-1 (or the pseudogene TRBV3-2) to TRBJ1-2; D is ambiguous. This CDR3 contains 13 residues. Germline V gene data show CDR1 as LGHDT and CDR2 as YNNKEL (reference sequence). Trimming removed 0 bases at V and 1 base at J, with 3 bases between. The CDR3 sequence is CASSQEHNYGYTF. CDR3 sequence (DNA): TGTGCCAGCAGCCAAGAACATAACTATGGCTACACCTTC.

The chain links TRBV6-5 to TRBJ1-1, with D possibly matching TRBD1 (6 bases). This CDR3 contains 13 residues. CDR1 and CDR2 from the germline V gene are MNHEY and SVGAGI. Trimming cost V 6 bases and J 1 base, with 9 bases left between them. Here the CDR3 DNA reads TGTGCCAGCAGGGGACAACCGAACACTGAAGCTTTCTTT. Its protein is CASRGQPNTEAFF.

The CDR3 loop is CASSYSSGGDNEQFF. The CDR3 coding sequence is TGTGCCAGCAGTTACTCTAGCGGGGGGGACAATGAGCAGTTCTTC. This chain uses TRBV6-5 with TRBJ2-1, with TRBD2 identical over 11 bases. The CDR3 runs to 15 residues. Germline CDR1 is MNHEY and CDR2 is SVGAGI. Trimming cost V 0 bases and J 5 bases; bases outside gene matches: 0.

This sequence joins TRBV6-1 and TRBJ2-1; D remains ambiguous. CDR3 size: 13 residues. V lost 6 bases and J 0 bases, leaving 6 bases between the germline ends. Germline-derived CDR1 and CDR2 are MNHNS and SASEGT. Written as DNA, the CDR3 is TGTGCCAGCAGCGAACTCTCCTACAATGAGCAGTTCTTC. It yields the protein CASSELSYNEQFF.

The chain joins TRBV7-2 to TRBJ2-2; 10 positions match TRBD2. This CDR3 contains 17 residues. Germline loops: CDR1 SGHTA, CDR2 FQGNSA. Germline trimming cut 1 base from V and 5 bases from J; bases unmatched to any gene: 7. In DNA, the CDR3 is TGTGCCAGCAGCTTAGATCCTAGCGGGAGTCGGACCGGGGAGCTGTTTTTT. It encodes CASSLDPSGSRTGELFF.

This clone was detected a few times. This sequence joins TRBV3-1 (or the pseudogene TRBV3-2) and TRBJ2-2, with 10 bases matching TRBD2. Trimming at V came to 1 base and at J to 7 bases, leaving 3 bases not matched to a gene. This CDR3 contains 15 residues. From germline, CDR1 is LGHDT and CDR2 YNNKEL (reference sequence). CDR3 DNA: TGTGCCAGCAGCCAAGCACTAGCGGGGATCGGGGAGCTGTTTTTT. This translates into CASSQALAGIGELFF.

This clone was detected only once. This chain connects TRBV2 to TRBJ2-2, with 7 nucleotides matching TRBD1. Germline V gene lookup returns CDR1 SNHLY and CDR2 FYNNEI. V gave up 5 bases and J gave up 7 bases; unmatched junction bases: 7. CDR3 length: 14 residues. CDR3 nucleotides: TGTGCCAGCAGTTTACGGACAGGACGCGGGGAGCTGTTTTTT. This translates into CASSLRTGRGELFF.

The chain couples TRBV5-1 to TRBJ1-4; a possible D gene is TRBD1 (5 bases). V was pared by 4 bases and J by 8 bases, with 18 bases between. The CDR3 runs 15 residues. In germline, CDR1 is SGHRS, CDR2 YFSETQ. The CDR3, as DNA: TGCGCCAGCAGCCCCGGGGCCTCGGGAGGGGAAAAACTGTTTTTT. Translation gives CASSPGASGGEKLFF. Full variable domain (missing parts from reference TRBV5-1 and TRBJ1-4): KAGVTQTPRYLIKTRGQQVTLSCSPISGHRSVSWYQQTPGQGLQFLFEYFSETQRNKGNFPGRFSGRQFSNSRSEMNVSTLELGDSALYLCASSPGASGGEKLFFGSGTQLSVL.